This T cell receptor beta chain was found in a study of CD8 T cells in ankylosing spondylitis (dated by TCRdb to about 2017). A note on the overall study: The study set out to find disease-linked TCR variants by profiling T cell receptor beta repertoires in ankylosing spondylitis patients and healthy donors. The full study cohort comprised 25 or so ankylosing spondylitis patients and over a hundred healthy donors. Samples of peripheral blood were taken, and for ankylosing spondylitis patients, synovial fluid was collected as well. Results and caveats for the whole study, not just this receptor: Significant enrichment of the disease-linked clones was reported in matched synovial fluid samples from ankylosing spondylitis patients. A TCR beta motif of about 8 highly homologous amino acid variants appeared characteristic of blood from ankylosing spondylitis patients. The disease-linked clones showed a CD8+ phenotype and occurred at relatively low frequencies in peripheral blood. Some TCR beta motif variants had previously been reported in synovial fluid and blood of reactive arthritis patients, which suggested common disease-initiation mechanisms.

The data were produced on an Illumina HiSeq 2500. Quantitative 5'-RACE with molecular barcodes was used to prepare TCR beta libraries. In the original analysis: A new computational method, built on a probabilistic model of VDJ rearrangement, was used to identify disease-linked TCR variants. In TCRdb, the public reads were trimmed at Q25 with fastp and aligned with MiXCR, with productive beta chains retained. Entries that share a CDR3 protein sequence are merged under the most common genes and DNA. TCRdb, rather than the study authors, made the V and J calls. In all, the sample holds 330,000 or so distinct CDR3 sequences, and 6.5% to 10% of those were seen once. The ten largest clonotypes hold more than 12% of the sample. Notes on this clonotype: Its antigen specificity is not known. A much larger clone sits a single nucleotide away, making a read error possible.

The CDR1 and CDR2 encoded by the germline V gene are SGHRS and YFSETQ. The CDR3 measures 17 amino acids from cysteine to phenylalanine. Left in the record is the CDR3 DNA by itself, 51 bases read in frame from the first base. The sample was blood, either unsorted or a sorted T cell fraction (not recorded which). The clonotype originates from a male donor with ankylosing spondylitis. The sequence is built from TRBV5-1 and TRBJ1-5; matching of 5 bases hints at TRBD1 as the D gene. This receptor has the CDR3 CASSPTPPSGSSQPQHF. The sequenced DNA is TGCGCCAGCAGTCCTACACCCCCCTCAGGGAGCAGTCAGCCCCAGCATTTT.